The 27 T cell receptor beta chains presented below share a single source sample, sequenced in a study of T cells after yellow fever vaccination. TCRdb re-derived calls from the 5' RACE reads in MiXCR, one entry per CDR3 protein. The sample records over 300,000 distinct CDR3 sequences, around 3.6% being singletons. The sample here was PBMCs, taken on the day of the yellow fever booster vaccination. All receptors come from a man between 18 and 29 years old who received the YFV17D yellow fever vaccine.

This clonotype has more than one count but fewer than ten. The chain combines TRBV4-1 with TRBJ2-7; D uncertain. The CDR3 is 13 residues long. Looked up from germline, CDR1 is MGHRA and CDR2 is YSYEKL. The V end was cut by 4 bases, the J end by 2 bases, with 9 bases between. For the CDR3, the DNA is TGCGCCAGCAGCCCCGCGGCCACCTACGAGCAGTACGTC. Translating it yields CASSPAATYEQYV.

This clonotype was seen ten or more times. This sequence joins TRBV6-2 or TRBV6-3 and TRBJ2-6; TRBD1 or TRBD2 may be the D gene (6 bases each). This CDR3 comprises 18 residues. From germline, CDR1 is MNHEY and CDR2 SVGEGT. Trimming left V 10 bases short and J 4 bases short, with 26 bases between. The CDR3 spells CATKRGRQGPSGANVLTF. DNA for the CDR3: TGTGCCACCAAGAGGGGGAGGCAGGGGCCCTCCGGGGCCAACGTCCTGACTTTC.

The chain is built from TRBV19 and TRBJ1-1, with TRBD1 as a possible D gene (6 bases). CDR3 length: 15 residues. Trimming cost V 5 bases and J 4 bases, with 17 bases left between them. The germline V gene encodes CDR1 LNHDA and CDR2 SQIVND (reference sequence). The CDR3 region is CASSAHRALGTEAFF. CDR3 DNA sequence: TGTGCCAGTAGTGCCCACAGGGCGCTGGGCACTGAAGCTTTCTTT.

This clonotype was picked up many times. The gene calls are TRBV4-3 and TRBJ1-1; tentative D call: TRBD1 (6 bases). Germline CDR1 and CDR2: LGHNA and YSLEER. The CDR3 extends over 12 amino acids. The V end lost 3 bases, the J end lost 10 bases, and 12 bases lay between the germline ends. CDR3 in DNA: TGCGCCAGCAGCCAGGGCACAGGGCCAGCTTTCTTT. Translation gives CASSQGTGPAFF.

The sample holds a few counts of this clonotype. V gene TRBV6-5 combines with J gene TRBJ2-6, with no clear D. Per germline, CDR1 MNHEY and CDR2 SVGAGI. V was cut by 7 bases and J by 0 bases, with 10 bases left in between. The CDR3 length is 15 residues. The CDR3 nucleotides are TGTGCCAGCACTTTAACCATCTCTGGGGCCAACGTCCTGACTTTC. This translates into CASTLTISGANVLTF.

This clonotype was counted ten times or more. The rearrangement joins TRBV7-3 to TRBJ2-1; 7 nucleotides align to TRBD2. Germline V gene data show CDR1 as SGHTA and CDR2 as FQGTGA. This CDR3 comprises 14 residues. V lost 1 base and J lost 5; bases outside the gene matches: 2. DNA of the CDR3: TGTGCCAGCAGCTTAAGCGGGGGAAACAATGAGCAGTTCTTC. Translated, it gives CASSLSGGNNEQFF.

There are a few counts of this clonotype. V usage is TRBV29-1 and J usage is TRBJ2-5; either TRBD1 or TRBD2 may supply D (5 bases each). Germline values: CDR1 SQVTM, CDR2 ANQGSEA. The CDR3 has 16 residues. Between the trimmed V and J ends, which lost 2 bases and 0 bases, there was a span of 16 bases. In DNA, the CDR3 is TGCAGCGTTGAATATAGAGGGACCATGTACCAAGAGACCCAGTACTTC. It specifies CSVEYRGTMYQETQYF.

This clonotype has a count of ten or more. The rearrangement links TRBV6-2 or TRBV6-3 to TRBJ1-1, with TRBD1 identical over 8 bases. Germline CDR1 is MNHEY and CDR2 is SVGEGT. The V segment lost 6 bases and the J segment 1 base; nucleotides outside the gene matches: 25. This CDR3 spans 21 amino acids. The CDR3 is CASRPEWGQDLLDRRNTEAFF. In nucleotides, the CDR3 is TGTGCCAGCAGACCCGAGTGGGGACAGGATCTGTTGGATAGGAGGAACACTGAAGCTTTCTTT.

This clonotype has a handful of counts. The chain couples TRBV25-1 to TRBJ1-2; TRBD1 matches at 7 bases. This CDR3 contains 13 residues. The V gene end was trimmed by 3 bases and the J gene end by 8 bases; junction bases not matched to a gene: 6. Germline V gene data show CDR1 as MGHDK and CDR2 as SYGVNS. The CDR3 loop reads CASSDTGDRGYTF. The CDR3 region has the DNA TGTGCCAGCAGTGATACAGGGGATCGGGGCTACACCTTC.

The table lists this clonotype with many counts. The J gene is TRBJ1-1, the V gene TRBV5-1; the D gene is possibly TRBD1 (6 bases). V dropped 4 bases and J dropped 0 bases, with 13 bases sitting between them. Germline V gene lookup returns CDR1 SGHRS and CDR2 YFSETQ. The CDR3 contains 15 residues. CDR3 loop: CASSGGGSMNTEAFF. For the CDR3, the DNA is TGCGCCAGCAGCGGGGGGGGCTCCATGAACACTGAAGCTTTCTTT.

This clonotype was seen ten or more times. The chain couples TRBV6-2 or TRBV6-3 to TRBJ2-2; a possible D gene is TRBD1 (6 bases). The CDR3 length is 15 residues. Germline V lookup: CDR1 MNHEY, CDR2 SVGEGT. Trimming removed 6 bases from V and 1 base from J, with 12 bases in between. CDR3 amino acids: CASRPLRGNTGELFF. The CDR3 DNA sequence: TGTGCCAGCAGGCCACTCAGGGGGAACACCGGGGAGCTGTTTTTT.

The table lists this clonotype with a few counts. The V call is TRBV4-1, the J call TRBJ2-1; 9 positions match TRBD2. The CDR3 is made up of 16 amino acids. Per germline, CDR1 MGHRA and CDR2 YSYEKL. The J segment lost 7 bases and the V segment lost 4 bases, leaving 11 bases of the junction unmatched. The CDR3 DNA reads TGCGCCAGCAGCCTCCGAGGTAGCGGGGGTCTAAATGAGCAGTTCTTC. Residues: CASSLRGSGGLNEQFF.

This clonotype was recorded many times. The rearrangement joins TRBV5-4 to TRBJ2-5; perhaps D is TRBD1 or TRBD2 (6 bases each). This CDR3 is 11 amino acids long. Trimming took 8 bases from V and 5 from J, leaving 10 bases between them. The germline V gene encodes CDR1 SGHNT and CDR2 YYREEE (reference sequence). The CDR3 DNA follows: TGTGCCAGTAAAGGGGGGGAGACCCAGTACTTC. This codes for CASKGGETQYF.

This clonotype has a count of ten or more. The genes are TRBV7-8 and TRBJ1-5; D perhaps matches TRBD1 (5 bases). Germline CDR1 and CDR2: SGHVS and FQNEAQ. The ends were cut back, 0 bases at V and 7 bases at J, with 16 bases in the middle. The CDR3 runs to 16 residues. In DNA, the CDR3 is TGTGCCAGCAGCTTAGCGGGGGGGAGGGGTGGACAGCCCCAGCATTTT. Its translation is CASSLAGGRGGQPQHF.

This clonotype was observed a handful of times. The CDR3 spells CASSDFRDGQETQYF. The CDR3 nucleotides read TGTGCCAGCAGTGACTTCCGAGACGGACAAGAGACCCAGTACTTC. The chain recombines TRBV25-1 with TRBJ2-5; D uncertain. CDR3 length: 15 residues. Deletions cut 3 bases from V and 2 bases from J, with 13 bases between. Germline V lookup: CDR1 MGHDK, CDR2 SYGVNS.

This clonotype was picked up a small number of times. This chain links TRBV20-1 with TRBJ2-7; D is perhaps TRBD1 (6 bases). Per the germline V gene, CDR1 is DFQATT and CDR2 is SNEGSKA (reference sequence). V was clipped by 3 bases and J by 4 bases, with 16 bases between them. This CDR3 region has 14 residues. This CDR3 is CSARGAGLTYEQYF. CDR3 in DNA: TGCAGTGCTAGGGGGGCAGGGCTCACTTACGAGCAGTACTTC.

This clonotype has a count of ten or more. This sequence joins TRBV12-3 or TRBV12-4 and TRBJ2-1; D not certain. Trimming took off 5 bases at V and 4 bases at J, with 12 bases between the two ends. The CDR3 is made up of 14 amino acids. The DNA of the CDR3 is TGTGCCAGCAGTCCGGACGGGCGATACAATGAGCAGTTCTTC. As protein: CASSPDGRYNEQFF.

CDR3 residues: CASSVDMSSYNEQFF. Written as DNA, the CDR3 is TGTGCCAGCAGTGTGGACATGAGCTCCTACAATGAGCAGTTCTTC. V and J are TRBV6-1 and TRBJ2-1; D possibly corresponds to TRBD1 (5 bases). Germline values: CDR1 MNHNS, CDR2 SASEGT. The CDR3 has 15 residues. V shed 4 bases and J shed 0 bases, with 10 bases lying between them.

This clonotype was observed at least ten times. The CDR3 DNA reads as TGCAGTGCTAGACAGGGGGAAAGCTCCTACGAGCAGTACGTC. Protein sequence: CSARQGESSYEQYV. The chain has TRBV20-1 and TRBJ2-7, with TRBD1 matching over 7 bases. Germline CDR1 reads DFQATT; CDR2 reads SNEGSKA (reference sequence). Unmatched junction bases numbered 4, after V lost 2 bases and J lost 0 bases. The CDR3 sequence is 14 residues long.

This clonotype was seen repeatedly, ten times or more. This chain joins TRBV7-9 and TRBJ2-5, with D possibly matching TRBD2 (7 bases). Germline assignment: CDR1 SEHNR and CDR2 FQNEAQ (reference sequence). The CDR3 length is 17 residues. Trimming cost V 8 bases and J 0 bases, with 22 bases left between them. The CDR3 region has the DNA TGTGCCAGCGACGGGCCACAGGGAGGGGTCTACCAAGAGACCCAGTACTTC. It codes for CASDGPQGGVYQETQYF.

In this sample, this clonotype turned up many times. This sequence joins TRBV5-1 and TRBJ2-7, with 8 bases aligning to TRBD1. The CDR3 covers 19 residues. Per the germline V gene, CDR1 is SGHRS and CDR2 is YFSETQ. With V trimmed by 4 bases and J by 1 base, 19 bases remained unmatched. The CDR3 nucleotides are TGCGCCAGCAGCGCTACAACCGCAGCAGCAGGGGGCTGGTCCTACGAGCAGTACTTC. Translated: CASSATTAAAGGWSYEQYF.

This clonotype was detected ten times or more. V gene TRBV11-2 combines with J gene TRBJ1-6; a weak D match, TRBD1 (5 bases). Trimming took 5 bases from V and 5 from J, leaving 13 bases between them. Germline V gene lookup returns CDR1 SGHAT and CDR2 FQNNGV. This CDR3 region has 15 residues. Here the CDR3 reads CASSPETEDNSPLHF. The CDR3 DNA sequence: TGTGCCAGCAGCCCGGAGACAGAAGATAATTCACCCCTCCACTTT.

The chain uses TRBV11-2 and TRBJ1-5; D is ambiguous. CDR1 SGHAT and CDR2 FQNNGV come from the germline V gene. The CDR3 is 16 amino acids. Trimming left V 6 bases short and J 0 bases short, with 15 bases between. CDR3: CASRLPSNLSNQPQHF. The CDR3 nucleotides are TGTGCCAGCAGGCTCCCGAGTAACCTTAGCAATCAGCCCCAGCATTTT.

This clonotype has a count of ten or more. The rearrangement uses TRBV20-1 and TRBJ2-6; 7 nucleotides line up with TRBD1. This CDR3 comprises 15 residues. J lost 2 bases, V lost 6 bases, and 7 bases had no gene match. CDR1 DFQATT and CDR2 SNEGSKA come from the germline V gene (reference sequence). Here the CDR3 DNA reads TGCAGTGCACCCCTCGACAGGGCTGGGGCCAACGTCCTGACTTTC. Amino acid sequence: CSAPLDRAGANVLTF.

There are a few counts of this clonotype. In DNA form, the CDR3 reads TGTGCCAGCAGTCCCTACTCTCCGACTGGGGCTCACGAGCAGTACGTC. It yields the protein CASSPYSPTGAHEQYV. The V call is TRBV6-2 or TRBV6-3, the J call TRBJ2-7, with a weak D call TRBD1 (5 bases). V shed 5 bases and J shed 5 bases, with 22 bases lying between them. There are 16 residues in the CDR3. In germline, CDR1 is MNHEY, CDR2 SVGEGT.

The rearrangement joins TRBV20-1 to TRBJ2-3, with D unresolved. The V gene's germline CDR1 is DFQATT and CDR2 SNEGSKA (reference sequence). V was clipped by 3 bases and J by 0 bases, with 13 bases between them. CDR3 size: 15 residues. CDR3 sequence reads: CSARDPQTSTDTQYF. The DNA for the CDR3 is TGCAGTGCTAGGGACCCCCAGACTAGCACAGATACGCAGTATTTT.

There are many counts of this clonotype. The CDR3 nucleotides read TGTGCCAGCAGTTACTCATCCGAGACCCAGTACTTC. This translates into CASSYSSETQYF. This chain connects TRBV6-6 to TRBJ2-5; D is undetermined. The CDR3 spans 12 residues. V was trimmed by 0 bases and J by 5 bases, leaving 4 bases between them. The germline gives CDR1 MNHNY, CDR2 SVGAGI (reference sequence).